Shown below are 9 T cell receptor beta chains from a single sample sequenced in a study of shared clonotypes between healthy human individuals. Sequenced by immunoSEQ multiplex PCR; TCRdb stores in-frame clones only, minus some. Here the sample spans roughly 2,000,000 clones, 85% to 95% being singletons. Terminally differentiated effector memory CD45RA+ cells were left out of the naive CD8 fraction, which was CD45RO-negative and positively selected for CCR7. The sequenced material came from naive CD8+ T cells from PBMCs. These receptors all stem from a man aged 18 to 30 in good health. Some clones in this sample may be carry-over from other donors' samples.

V is TRBV5-1 and J is TRBJ2-7, with TRBD1 matching over 9 bases. J gave up 6 bases and V 4 bases, and 5 bases lay outside the gene matches. From germline, CDR1 is SGHRS and CDR2 YFSETQ. This CDR3 comprises 13 residues. The DNA of the CDR3 is TGCGCCAGCAGCATGACAGGGGGTAGCGAGCAGTACTTC. Amino acids: CASSMTGGSEQYF. The whole variable domain, remainder taken from reference TRBV5-1 and TRBJ2-7, is KAGVTQTPRYLIKTRGQQVTLSCSPISGHRSVSWYQQTPGQGLQFLFEYFSETQRNKGNFPGRFSGRQFSNSRSEMNVSTLELGDSALYLCASSMTGGSEQYFGPGTRLTVT.

This chain joins TRBV25-1 and TRBJ2-1; D remains ambiguous. This CDR3 is built from 16 residues. Germline CDR1 and CDR2: MGHDK and SYGVNS. Trimming took off 0 bases at V and 6 bases at J, with 15 bases between the two ends. Here the CDR3 reads CASSEYRASSRNEQFF. Here the CDR3 DNA reads TGTGCCAGCAGTGAATATAGGGCTAGTTCCCGCAATGAGCAGTTCTTC.

V gene TRBV27 combines with J gene TRBJ1-2; 8 bases agree with TRBD1. The CDR3 has 15 amino acids. Trimming removed 5 bases from V and 6 bases from J; junction bases left unmatched: 11. Germline lookup yields CDR1 MNHEY and CDR2 SMNVEV (reference sequence). DNA of the CDR3: TGTGCCAGCAGTCCCGACAGGGGCCCCCGGGATGGCTACACCTTC. Translation gives CASSPDRGPRDGYTF.

The chain combines TRBV9 with TRBJ2-1, with 15 bases that match TRBD2. Germline CDR1 and CDR2: SGDLS and YYNGEE. The CDR3 totals 18 residues. Trimming cost V 3 bases and J 2 bases; bases outside gene matches: 6. CDR3 protein: CASSGGTSGRSAYNEQFF. CDR3 nucleotide sequence: TGTGCCAGCAGCGGGGGGACTAGCGGGAGGTCTGCCTACAATGAGCAGTTCTTC. Complete variable domain (other parts from reference TRBV9 and TRBJ2-1): DSGVTQTPKHLITATGQRVTLRCSPRSGDLSVYWYQQSLDQGLQFLIQYYNGEERAKGNILERFSAQQFPDLHSELNLSSLELGDSALYFCASSGGTSGRSAYNEQFFGPGTRLTVL.

This clone was seen once. V and J are TRBV28 and TRBJ2-7, with 9 bases lining up with TRBD1. Germline values: CDR1 MDHEN, CDR2 SYDVKM. V shed 3 bases and J 1 base; nucleotides not matched to a gene: 16. This CDR3 has 19 amino acids. The CDR3 DNA is TGTGCCAGCAGTTTCGCCGGGACAGGGAGGGTTTGGGAGTCCTACGAGCAGTACTTC. Its translation: CASSFAGTGRVWESYEQYF.

The chain has TRBV7-9 and TRBJ2-3, with a weak D call TRBD2 (6 bases). V was shortened by 5 bases and J by 6 bases, with 15 bases between the two germline ends. CDR1 is SEHNR and CDR2 is FQNEAQ in the germline V gene (reference sequence). The CDR3 spans 14 residues. In nucleotides, the CDR3 is TGTGCCAGCAGCCGGGGGTGGAACTGGGATACGCAGTATTTT. Translated: CASSRGWNWDTQYF.

The chain uses TRBV19 and TRBJ1-2, with 10 bases that match TRBD1. Germline CDR1 LNHDA, CDR2 SQIVND (reference sequence). J gave up 6 bases and V 2 bases, and 18 bases lay outside the gene matches. The CDR3 has 19 residues. In DNA form, the CDR3 reads TGTGCCAGTAGTATATTAACGGGACAGGGGCGCCTCCACAACGATGGCTACACCTTC. This encodes CASSILTGQGRLHNDGYTF.

This clone is a singleton in its sample. The chain employs TRBV11-1 and TRBJ2-2; TRBD1 is a possible D gene (5 bases). This CDR3 region has 15 residues. V was shortened by 2 bases and J by 5 bases, with 12 bases between the two germline ends. Germline CDR1 reads SGHAT; CDR2 reads FQDESV (reference sequence). CDR3 sequence reads: CASSLRGPQTGELFF. DNA for the CDR3: TGTGCCAGCAGCTTAAGGGGTCCTCAGACCGGGGAGCTGTTTTTT.

The chain joins TRBV4-1 to TRBJ2-2; no clear D gene. V was shortened by 6 bases and J by 1 base, with 6 bases between the two germline ends. CDR3 length equals 13 residues. Germline CDR1 MGHRA, CDR2 YSYEKL. This CDR3 is CASRRQNTGELFF. In DNA, the CDR3 is TGCGCCAGCAGGCGACAGAACACCGGGGAGCTGTTTTTT.